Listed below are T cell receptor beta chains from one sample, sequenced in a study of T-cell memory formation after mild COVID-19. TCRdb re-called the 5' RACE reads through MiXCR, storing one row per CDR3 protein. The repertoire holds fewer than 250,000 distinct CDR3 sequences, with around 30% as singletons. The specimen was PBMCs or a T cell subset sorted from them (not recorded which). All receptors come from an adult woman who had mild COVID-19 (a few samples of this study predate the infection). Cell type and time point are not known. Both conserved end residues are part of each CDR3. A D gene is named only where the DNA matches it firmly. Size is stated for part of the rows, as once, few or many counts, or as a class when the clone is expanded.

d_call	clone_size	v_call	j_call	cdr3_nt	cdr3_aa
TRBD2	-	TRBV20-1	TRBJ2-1	TGCAGTGGACTCGGGACTAGCGGGGGGTACGATGAGCAGTTCTTC	CSGLGTSGGYDEQFF
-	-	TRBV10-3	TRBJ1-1	TGTGCCATCAGTGACCGGCGGGGGGACACTGAAGCTTTCTTT	CAISDRRGDTEAFF
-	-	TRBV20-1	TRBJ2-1	TGCAGTGCTAGGGGGGCGGGACTCCTAAATGAGCAGTTCTTC	CSARGAGLLNEQFF
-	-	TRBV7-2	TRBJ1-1	TGTGCCAGCAGCTCCAGGCAGACCTTGAACACTGAAGCTTTCTTT	CASSSRQTLNTEAFF
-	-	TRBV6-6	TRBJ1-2	TGTGCCAGCAGCCGAGGCACGAGAGACTATGGCTACACCTTC	CASSRGTRDYGYTF
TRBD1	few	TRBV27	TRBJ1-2	TGTGCCAGCAGTTTGAGGACAGGGGGCGGGGTCTATGGCTACACCTTC	CASSLRTGGGVYGYTF
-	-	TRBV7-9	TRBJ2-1	TGTGCCAGCAGCTTATCTCGCGCCCACCCAAGAGGATCTGAGCAGTTCTTC	CASSLSRAHPRGSEQFF
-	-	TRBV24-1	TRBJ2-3	TGTGCCACCAGTGATTTGTTCGGGCACACCACAGATACGCAGTATTTT	CATSDLFGHTTDTQYF
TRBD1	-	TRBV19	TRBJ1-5	TGTGCCAGTAGTATATGGACAGGGGATCAGCCCCAGCATTTT	CASSIWTGDQPQHF
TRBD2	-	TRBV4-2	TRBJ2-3	TGTGCCAGCAGCCAAGCTAGCGGGGTTAGCACAGATACGCAGTATTTT	CASSQASGVSTDTQYF
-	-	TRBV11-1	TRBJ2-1	TGTGCCAGCAGCTTAGGGTTTAGTAACCATGAGCAGTTCTTC	CASSLGFSNHEQFF
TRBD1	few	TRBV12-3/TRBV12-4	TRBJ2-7	TGTGCCAGCAGCCTGACTCCGGGACAGGGGAACGAGCAGTACTTC	CASSLTPGQGNEQYF
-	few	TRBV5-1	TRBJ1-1	TGCGCCAGCAGCTTGGTGGCCGGCCCAGGGGCTGAAGCTTTCTTT	CASSLVAGPGAEAFF
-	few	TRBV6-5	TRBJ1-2	TGTGCCAGCAGTTACGGGAACACTAACTATGGCTACACCTTC	CASSYGNTNYGYTF
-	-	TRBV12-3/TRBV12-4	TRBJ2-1	TGTGCCAGCACTTTCCGGAGTTCTTCCTACAATGAGCAGTTCTTC	CASTFRSSSYNEQFF
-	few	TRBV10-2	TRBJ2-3	TGCGCCAGCAGTGATTGGCAGAATAGCACAGATACGCAGTATTTT	CASSDWQNSTDTQYF
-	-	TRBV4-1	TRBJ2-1	TGCTCCAGCAGTCCCAAGGCGAGGAATGAGCAGTTCTTC	CSSSPKARNEQFF
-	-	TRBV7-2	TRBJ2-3	TGTGCCAGCAGCGGAGGACTGCCCGACACAGATACGCAGTATTTT	CASSGGLPDTDTQYF
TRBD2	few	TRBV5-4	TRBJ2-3	TGTGCCAGCAGCTCTCCCGGGGTCCCTACTAGCGGCATCACAGATACGCAGTATTTT	CASSSPGVPTSGITDTQYF
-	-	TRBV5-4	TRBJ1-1	TGTGCCAGCAGCGATATTGACACTGAAGCTTTCTTT	CASSDIDTEAFF
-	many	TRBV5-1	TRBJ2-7	TGCGCCAGCAGCTTCGGGGGGCACGAGCAGTACTTC	CASSFGGHEQYF
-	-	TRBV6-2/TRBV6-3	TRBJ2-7	TGTGCCACCAGGACCTCCTACGAGCAGTACTTC	CATRTSYEQYF
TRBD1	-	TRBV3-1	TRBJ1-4	TGTGCCAGCAGCCAAGACCCCCTTCCCGGGACAGGTGATAATGAAAAACTGTTTTTT	CASSQDPLPGTGDNEKLFF
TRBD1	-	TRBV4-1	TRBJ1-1	TGCGCCAGCAGCCAGGGGACAGGGGTGGCCACTGAAGCTTTCTTT	CASSQGTGVATEAFF
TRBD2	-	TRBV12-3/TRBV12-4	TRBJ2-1	TGTGCCAGCAGTTTTGCTAGCGGGAGAAATAATGAGCAGTTCTTC	CASSFASGRNNEQFF
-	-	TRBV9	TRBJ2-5	TGTGCCAGCAGCGCACAGGGCCTTGGGCAAGAGACCCAGTACTTC	CASSAQGLGQETQYF
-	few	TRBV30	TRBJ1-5	TGTGCCTGGAGTGTACAGGGCCAGGGCTTTTATCAGCCCCAGCATTTT	CAWSVQGQGFYQPQHF
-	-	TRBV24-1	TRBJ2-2	TGTGCCACCACGTCCGGGGGCGGGGAGCTGTTTTTT	CATTSGGGELFF
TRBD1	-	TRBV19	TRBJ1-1	TGTGCCAGTAGTAGGACAGGGGGCTCGCCTGAAGCTTTCTTT	CASSRTGGSPEAFF